This TCR beta chain was captured by sequencing in a study of T cells in tumors after PD-1 blockade. Study as a whole: Prior checkpoint blockade, systemic immunosuppressant use, or anti-cancer therapy within 4 weeks excluded patients. Daily vismodegib 150 mg continued in a subset of anti-PD-1-treated patients.

Deletions cut 5 bases from V and 6 bases from J, with 10 bases between. Germline V gene sequence: CDR1 MNHEY, CDR2 SMNVEV (reference sequence). The CDR3 totals 12 residues. Assay: immunoSEQ multiplex PCR; the TCRdb copy retains only in-frame clones and omits some. The sample lists tens of thousands of clones, approximately 79% occurring once. V and J are TRBV27 and TRBJ1-2, with D possibly TRBD1 on 6 matching bases. This TCR was recovered from a human donor with advanced basal cell or squamous cell carcinoma (not recorded which). The source was PBMCs, collected before anti-PD-1 therapy. CDR3 sequence: CASSPYRDGYTF. CDR3 coding DNA: TGTGCCAGCAGTCCTTACAGGGATGGCTACACCTTC.